The 10 T cell receptor beta chains below all came from one sample that was sequenced in a study of T cell changes during pregnancy in multiple sclerosis (dated by TCRdb to the late 2010s). Libraries were made using the immunoSEQ multiplex PCR assay. TCRdb re-hosts the immuneACCESS table, in-frame sequences only. Its copies lack some clones; in the studies checked, an unresolved V gene accounts for under half of them, and the cause for the rest is not known. For this sample the table gives fewer than 55,000 clones, of which around 90% were detected only once. The ten largest clones add up to less than 0.6% of the sample. This specimen was CD4+ T cells from peripheral blood mononuclear cells, taken in the third trimester of pregnancy. The receptors stem from a female donor with multiple sclerosis, enrolled in a pregnancy study.

This chain uses TRBV7-2 with TRBJ1-2, with a possible D match to TRBD1 (6 bases). Trimming took 5 bases from V and 8 from J, leaving 12 bases between them. CDR3 length equals 12 residues. Per the germline V gene, CDR1 is SGHTA and CDR2 is FQGNSA. Written as DNA, the CDR3 is TGTGCCAGCAGCCCCAGGGGCTTGGGCTACACCTTC. The encoded protein is CASSPRGLGYTF.

The chain couples TRBV18 to TRBJ2-2, with 7 positions matching TRBD1. Germline CDR1 KGHSH, CDR2 LQKENI. The CDR3 sequence is 16 residues long. Germline trimming cut 2 bases from V and 4 bases from J; bases unmatched to any gene: 7. The CDR3 here is CASSPEGAGLTGELFF. The CDR3 coding sequence is TGTGCCAGCTCACCAGAGGGGGCAGGGCTCACCGGGGAGCTGTTTTTT.

The rearrangement uses TRBV6-5 and TRBJ2-3; 8 bases agree with TRBD1. Trimming at V came to 6 bases and at J to 3 bases, leaving 5 bases not matched to a gene. This CDR3 has 14 residues. The germline V gene encodes CDR1 MNHEY and CDR2 SVGAGI. The CDR3: CASRPGTGTDTQYF. The CDR3 DNA reads as TGTGCCAGCAGACCCGGGACAGGAACAGATACGCAGTATTTT.

The CDR3, as DNA: TGCGCCAGCAGCTCAACTCTAGCGGGGGGCAGGGAGACCCAGTACTTC. Protein sequence: CASSSTLAGGRETQYF. The chain recombines TRBV5-1 with TRBJ2-5; 11 bases match TRBD2. After removal of 3 bases from V and 5 bases from J, the junction contained 9 bases not matched to a gene. Germline CDR1 and CDR2: SGHRS and YFSETQ. The CDR3 runs 16 residues.

In this sample, this clone turned up a few times. The rearrangement joins TRBV12-5 to TRBJ1-1; 7 bases are shared with TRBD1. The germline gives CDR1 LGHNT, CDR2 FRNRAP. Trimming removed 6 bases from V and 5 bases from J; junction bases left unmatched: 9. This CDR3 contains 14 residues. The CDR3 protein is CASGTETGKTEAFF. CDR3 bases: TGTGCTAGTGGAACAGAGACAGGGAAGACTGAAGCTTTCTTT.

This chain connects TRBV7-9 to TRBJ1-1; D uncertain. CDR1 is SEHNR, CDR2 FQNEAQ, per germline (reference sequence). This CDR3 is built from 15 residues. The ends were cut back, 4 bases at V and 1 base at J, with 13 bases in the middle. In DNA, the CDR3 is TGTGCCAGCAGCTCAAGACGTGCGGGGAACACTGAAGCTTTCTTT. It translates to CASSSRRAGNTEAFF. Full variable domain (remainder filled in from reference TRBV7-9 and TRBJ1-1): DTGVSQNPRHKITKRGQNVTFRCDPISEHNRLYWYRQTLGQGPEFLTYFQNEAQLEKSRLLSDRFSAERPKGSFSTLEIQRTEQGDSAMYLCASSSRRAGNTEAFFGQGTRLTVV.

The chain uses TRBV11-2 and TRBJ1-3; TRBD1 aligns across 7 bases. The CDR3 has 15 amino acids. The germline CDR1 and CDR2 sequences are SGHAT and FQNNGV. Unmatched junction bases numbered 8, after V lost 2 bases and J lost 7 bases. CDR3: CASSLSYHRGNTIYF. CDR3 coding DNA: TGTGCCAGCAGCTTATCCTACCACAGGGGTAACACCATATATTTT.

This chain joins TRBV7-9 and TRBJ2-1; a weak D match, TRBD2 (7 bases). The CDR3 runs to 15 residues. The germline gives CDR1 SEHNR, CDR2 FQNEAQ (reference sequence). V lost 5 bases to trimming and J lost 7 bases, with 18 bases between them. CDR3: CASSPTGGARNEQFF. CDR3 coding DNA: TGTGCCAGCAGCCCAACTGGGGGGGCTAGGAATGAGCAGTTCTTC.

This chain uses TRBV27 with TRBJ2-1; maybe TRBD2 (5 bases). V lost 7 bases, J lost 4 bases, and 14 bases lay in between. This CDR3 is built from 14 residues. From germline, CDR1 is MNHEY and CDR2 SMNVEV (reference sequence). The CDR3 nucleotides are TGTGCCAGCACTGAAGGTTCGGGGTACAATGAGCAGTTCTTC. This encodes CASTEGSGYNEQFF.

The CDR3 nucleotides read TGTGCCAGCAGCTTAACCGGGGTGAGCTCCTACAATGAGCAGTTCTTC. Protein product: CASSLTGVSSYNEQFF. The V call is TRBV11-3, the J call TRBJ2-1; D perhaps matches TRBD2 (5 bases). The CDR3 length is 16 residues. Germline V CDR1 and CDR2: SGHNT, YENEEA. Trimming removed 2 bases at V and 0 bases at J, with 11 bases between. The full variable domain, in which reference TRBV11-3 and TRBJ2-1 provide the parts outside the CDR3, is EAGVVQSPRYKIIEKKQPVAFWCNPISGHNTLYWYLQNLGQGPELLIRYENEEAVDDSQLPKDRFSAERLKGVDSTLKIQPAELGDSAVYLCASSLTGVSSYNEQFFGPGTRLTVL.